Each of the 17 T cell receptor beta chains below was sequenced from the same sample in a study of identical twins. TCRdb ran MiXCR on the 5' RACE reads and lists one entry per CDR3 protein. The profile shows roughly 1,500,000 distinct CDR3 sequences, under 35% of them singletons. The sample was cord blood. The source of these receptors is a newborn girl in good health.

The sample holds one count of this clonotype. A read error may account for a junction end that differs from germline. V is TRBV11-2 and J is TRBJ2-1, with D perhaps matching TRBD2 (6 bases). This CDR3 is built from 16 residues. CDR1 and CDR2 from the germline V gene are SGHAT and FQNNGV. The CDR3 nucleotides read TGTGCCAGTAGCTTCTTTTTTAATAGCGGTCCCAATGAGCGGTTCTTC. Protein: CASSFFFNSGPNERFF. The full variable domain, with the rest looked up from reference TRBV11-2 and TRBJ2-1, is EAGVAQSPRYKIIEKRQSVAFWCNPISGHATLYWYQQILGQGPKLLIQFQNNGVVDDSQLPKDRFSAERLKGVDSTLKIQPAKLEDSAVYLCASSFFFNSGPNERFFGPGTRLTVL.

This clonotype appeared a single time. CDR3 DNA: TGTGCCAGCAACGCGACAGGGGGAGAGAACACCGGGGAGCTGTTTTTT. Its translation is CASNATGGENTGELFF. V and J are TRBV21-1 and TRBJ2-2; the DNA was not used to check the table's D call, TRBD1. TRBV21-1 is a listed pseudogene. The CDR3 consists of 16 residues.

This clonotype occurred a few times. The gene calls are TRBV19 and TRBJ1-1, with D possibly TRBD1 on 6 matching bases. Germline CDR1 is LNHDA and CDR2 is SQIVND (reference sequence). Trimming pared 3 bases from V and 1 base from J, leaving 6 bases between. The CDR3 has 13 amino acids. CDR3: CASSMGQNTEAFF. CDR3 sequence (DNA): TGTGCCAGTAGTATGGGACAGAACACTGAAGCTTTCTTT.

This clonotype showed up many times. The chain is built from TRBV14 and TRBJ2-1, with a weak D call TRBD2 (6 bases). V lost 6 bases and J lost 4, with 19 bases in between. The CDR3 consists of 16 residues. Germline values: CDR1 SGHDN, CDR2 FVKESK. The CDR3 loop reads CASSPRPGLRYNEQFF. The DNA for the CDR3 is TGTGCCAGCAGTCCAAGACCGGGACTCCGATACAATGAGCAGTTCTTC.

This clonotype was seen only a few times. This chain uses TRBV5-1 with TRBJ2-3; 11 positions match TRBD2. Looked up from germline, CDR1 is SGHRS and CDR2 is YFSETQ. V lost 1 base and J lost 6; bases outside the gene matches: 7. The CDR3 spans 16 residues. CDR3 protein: CASSLKLAGGGDTQYF. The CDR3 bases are TGCGCCAGCAGCTTGAAGCTAGCGGGAGGAGGGGATACGCAGTATTTT.

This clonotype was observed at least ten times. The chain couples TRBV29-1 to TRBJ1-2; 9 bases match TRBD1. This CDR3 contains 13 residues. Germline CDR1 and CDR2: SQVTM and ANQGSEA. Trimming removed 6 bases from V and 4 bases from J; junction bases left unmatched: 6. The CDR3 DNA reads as TGCAGCGTGCCACCGGGACAGGGCTATGGCTACACCTTC. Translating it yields CSVPPGQGYGYTF.

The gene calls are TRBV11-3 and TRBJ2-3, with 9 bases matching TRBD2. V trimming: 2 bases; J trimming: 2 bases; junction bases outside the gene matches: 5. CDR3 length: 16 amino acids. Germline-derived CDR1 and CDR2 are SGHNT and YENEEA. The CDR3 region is CASSLQASGDTDTQYF. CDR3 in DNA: TGTGCCAGCAGCTTACAGGCTAGCGGGGACACAGATACGCAGTATTTT.

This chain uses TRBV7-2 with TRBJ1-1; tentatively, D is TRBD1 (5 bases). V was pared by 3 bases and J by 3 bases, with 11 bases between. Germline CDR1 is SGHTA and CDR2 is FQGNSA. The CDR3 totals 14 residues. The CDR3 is CASSFSRADTEAFF. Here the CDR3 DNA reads TGTGCCAGCAGCTTTAGCAGGGCCGACACTGAAGCTTTCTTT.

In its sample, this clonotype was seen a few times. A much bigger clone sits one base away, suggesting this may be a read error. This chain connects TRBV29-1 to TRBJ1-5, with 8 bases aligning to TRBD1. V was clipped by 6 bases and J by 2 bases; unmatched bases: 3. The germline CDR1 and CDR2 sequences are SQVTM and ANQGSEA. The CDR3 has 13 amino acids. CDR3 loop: CSVLTGGNQPQHF. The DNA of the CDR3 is TGCAGCGTCCTGACAGGGGGCAATCAGCCCCAGCATTTT. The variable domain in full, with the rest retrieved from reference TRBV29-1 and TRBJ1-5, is SAVISQKPSRDICQRGTSLTIQCQVDSQVTMMFWYRQQPGQSLTLIATANQGSEATYESGFVIDKFPISRPNLTFSTLTVSNMSPEDSSIYLCSVLTGGNQPQHFGDGTRLSIL.

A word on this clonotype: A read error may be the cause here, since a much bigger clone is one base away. CDR3 DNA: TGCAGTCCCATACTAGCGGTGATGTTCTACGAGCAGTTCTTC. It yields the protein CSPILAVMFYEQFF. This sequence joins TRBV20-1 and TRBJ2-1, with 8 bases lining up with TRBD2. CDR3 length equals 14 residues. Germline CDR1 and CDR2: DFQATT and SNEGSKA (reference sequence). Trimming at V came to 8 bases and at J to 10 bases, leaving 16 bases not matched to a gene.

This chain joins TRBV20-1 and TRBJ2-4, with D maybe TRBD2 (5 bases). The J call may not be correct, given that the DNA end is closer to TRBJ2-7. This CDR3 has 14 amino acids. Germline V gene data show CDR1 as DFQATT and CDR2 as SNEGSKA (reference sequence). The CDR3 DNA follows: TGCAGTGCTCCTAGCCCATACTATCCCTACGAGCAGTACTTC. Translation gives CSAPSPYYPYEQYF.

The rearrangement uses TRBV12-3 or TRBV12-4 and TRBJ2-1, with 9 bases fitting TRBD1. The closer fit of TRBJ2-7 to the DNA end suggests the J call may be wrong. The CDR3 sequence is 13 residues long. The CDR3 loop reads CASIGTGYNEQYF. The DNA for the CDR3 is TGTGCCAGCATCGGGACAGGGTACAATGAGCAGTACTTC.

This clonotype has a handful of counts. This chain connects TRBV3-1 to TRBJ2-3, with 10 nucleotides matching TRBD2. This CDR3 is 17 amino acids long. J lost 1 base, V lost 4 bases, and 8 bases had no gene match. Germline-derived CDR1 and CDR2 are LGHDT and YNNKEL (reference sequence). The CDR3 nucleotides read TGTGCCAGCAGCCCCCAACCCGGGACTAGCGGCACAGATACGCAGTATTTT. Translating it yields CASSPQPGTSGTDTQYF.

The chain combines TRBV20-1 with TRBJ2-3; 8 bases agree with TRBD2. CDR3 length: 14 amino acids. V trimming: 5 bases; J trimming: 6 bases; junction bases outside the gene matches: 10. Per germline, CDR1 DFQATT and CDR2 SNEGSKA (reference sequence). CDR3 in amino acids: CSASLAGGFDTQYF. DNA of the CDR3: TGCAGTGCTTCACTGGCGGGGGGTTTTGATACGCAGTATTTT.

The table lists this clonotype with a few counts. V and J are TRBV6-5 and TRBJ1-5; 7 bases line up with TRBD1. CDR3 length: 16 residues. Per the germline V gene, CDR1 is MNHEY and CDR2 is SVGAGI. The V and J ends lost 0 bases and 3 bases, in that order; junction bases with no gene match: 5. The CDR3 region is CASSYSAGGNNQPQHF. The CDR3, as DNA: TGTGCCAGCAGTTACTCGGCAGGGGGGAACAATCAGCCCCAGCATTTT.

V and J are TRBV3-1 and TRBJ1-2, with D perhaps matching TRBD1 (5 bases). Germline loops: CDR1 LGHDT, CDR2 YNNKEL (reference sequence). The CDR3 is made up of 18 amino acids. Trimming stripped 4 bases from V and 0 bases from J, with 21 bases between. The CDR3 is CASSPKFRGAAANYGYTF. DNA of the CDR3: TGTGCCAGCAGCCCCAAATTCCGAGGGGCGGCCGCTAACTATGGCTACACCTTC.

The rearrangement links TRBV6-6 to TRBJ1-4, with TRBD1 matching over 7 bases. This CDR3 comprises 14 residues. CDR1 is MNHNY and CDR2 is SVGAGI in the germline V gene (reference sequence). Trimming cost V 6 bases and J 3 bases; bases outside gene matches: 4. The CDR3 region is CASRVDRANEKLFF. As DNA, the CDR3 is TGTGCCAGCAGGGTCGACAGGGCTAATGAAAAACTGTTTTTT.